The 20 T cell receptor beta chains below come from one sample, sequenced in a study of blood T cells in healthy people across ages (dated by TCRdb to the mid-2010s). The library was obtained by 5' RACE. TCRdb records Illumina HiSeq 2500 as the sequencer. The second PCR ran for roughly 6 to 11 cycles and used a J-beta primer mix along with a sample-barcoded 5' primer. In-frame beta chains were kept once TCRdb had trimmed the public reads at Q25 with fastp and called clones with MiXCR. Entries are consolidated by CDR3 protein sequence, retaining the most common genes and DNA. The sample profile shows about 1.5 million distinct CDR3 sequences; about 45% of them were found once. Less than 5% of the sample is taken by the ten largest. Sequenced sample: blood. These receptors were collected from a young woman in good health.

This chain connects TRBV5-6 to TRBJ2-1, with D perhaps matching TRBD1 (5 bases). Trimming cost V 4 bases and J 3 bases, with 14 bases left between them. This CDR3 comprises 15 residues. Germline CDR1 is SGHDT and CDR2 is YYEEEE. The CDR3 nucleotides are TGTGCCAGCAGCCCCGCGGCAGGGCACTACAATGAGCAGTTCTTC. Translating gives CASSPAAGHYNEQFF.

This sequence joins TRBV12-3 or TRBV12-4 and TRBJ2-2; 9 positions match TRBD2. The CDR3 loop spans 14 amino acids. J was trimmed by 9 bases and V by 6 bases; bases with no gene match: 8. The CDR3 DNA is TGTGCCAGCAGGGAGACTAGCGGTCGGAGGGAGCTGTTTTTT. It is translated as CASRETSGRRELFF.

The CDR3 sequence is CSARDGSSGGQETQYF. The CDR3 DNA reads as TGCAGTGCTAGAGATGGCAGTAGCGGGGGCCAAGAGACCCAGTACTTC. The genes are TRBV20-1 and TRBJ2-5; 9 bases are shared with TRBD2. CDR1 and CDR2 from the germline V gene are DFQATT and SNEGSKA (reference sequence). V shed 0 bases, J shed 1 base, and the junction held 6 bases outside the gene matches. The CDR3 covers 16 residues.

The chain couples TRBV29-1 to TRBJ2-1, with a weak D call TRBD2 (5 bases). Germline V CDR1 and CDR2: SQVTM, ANQGSEA. Between the trimmed V and J ends, which lost 4 bases and 4 bases, there was a span of 14 bases. There are 14 residues in the CDR3. The chain's CDR3 is CSVAPGLVYNEQFF. DNA for the CDR3: TGCAGCGTTGCCCCTGGACTGGTGTACAATGAGCAGTTCTTC.

CDR3 sequence (DNA): TGTGCCAGCAGCTTAAAGGGTAGCGGGAGGCCCCTCTACGAGCAGTACTTC. It translates to CASSLKGSGRPLYEQYF. This sequence joins TRBV7-2 and TRBJ2-7, with 10 bases that match TRBD2. Germline lookup yields CDR1 SGHTA and CDR2 FQGNSA. The V segment lost 2 bases and the J segment 3 bases; nucleotides outside the gene matches: 10. This CDR3 comprises 17 residues. Full variable domain (missing parts from reference TRBV7-2 and TRBJ2-7): GAGVSQSPSNKVTEKGKDVELRCDPISGHTALYWYRQSLGQGLEFLIYFQGNSAPDKSGLPSDRFSAERTGGSVSTLTIQRTQQEDSAVYLCASSLKGSGRPLYEQYFGPGTRLTVT.

The chain combines TRBV30 with TRBJ2-1, with 10 bases that match TRBD2. Germline trimming cut 3 bases from V and 0 bases from J; bases unmatched to any gene: 5. CDR3 length equals 16 residues. CDR1 and CDR2 (germline): GTSNPN, SVGIG (reference sequence). The CDR3 nucleotides read TGTGCCTGGAGGAGTGGACTAGCGGTCTCCTACAATGAGCAGTTCTTC. Translated: CAWRSGLAVSYNEQFF.

This clonotype was found a few times. The chain couples TRBV20-1 to TRBJ2-1; D is possibly TRBD1 or TRBD2 (5 bases each). V lost 5 bases and J 5 bases, leaving 13 bases between the germline ends. CDR3 length: 13 amino acids. Per germline, CDR1 DFQATT and CDR2 SNEGSKA (reference sequence). The CDR3 region has the DNA TGCAGTGCTCCAAGGGACCTTAACAATGAGCAGTTCTTC. Its translation is CSAPRDLNNEQFF.

The CDR3 reads CSAPGLVLYNEQFF. CDR3 sequence (DNA): TGCAGTGCCCCGGGACTAGTCCTTTACAATGAGCAGTTCTTC. The J gene is TRBJ2-1, the V gene TRBV20-1, with 8 bases lining up with TRBD2. Per the germline V gene, CDR1 is DFQATT and CDR2 is SNEGSKA (reference sequence). V lost 6 bases and J lost 4; bases outside the gene matches: 8. The CDR3 covers 14 residues.

The V gene is TRBV27, the J gene TRBJ2-5; D assignment may be TRBD1 or TRBD2 (6 bases each). The V end lost 8 bases, the J end lost 5 bases, and 18 bases lay between the germline ends. This CDR3 contains 14 residues. Per germline, CDR1 MNHEY and CDR2 SMNVEV (reference sequence). CDR3 coding DNA: TGTGCCAGCTCTTCTAGGGGGGTATGGGAGACCCAGTACTTC. Translating gives CASSSRGVWETQYF.

A word on this clonotype: Germline and junction disagree at one end, which may indicate a read error. This chain joins TRBV27 and TRBJ2-5; D not resolved. This CDR3 region has 14 residues. Germline loops: CDR1 MNHEY, CDR2 SMNVEV (reference sequence). For the CDR3, the DNA is TGTGCCAGCAGTTCCCAGGTTACTGGAGAGACCCAGTCCTTC. Its translation is CASSSQVTGETQSF.

Details on this clonotype: This sequence may be a read error, since a much larger clone differs from it by one base. This sequence joins TRBV20-1 and TRBJ2-1; 12 bases fit TRBD2. With 6 bases clipped from V and 10 bases from J, the junction kept 7 bases outside the gene matches. The germline CDR1 and CDR2 sequences are DFQATT and SNEGSKA (reference sequence). The CDR3 is 13 residues long. CDR3 in DNA: TGCAGTGCCCCGACTAGCGGGAGATACGAGCAGTTCTTC. It encodes CSAPTSGRYEQFF.

This clonotype was counted only a few times. The V and J genes are TRBV6-1 and TRBJ2-7; D is perhaps TRBD1 (6 bases). This CDR3 spans 13 amino acids. V was clipped by 5 bases and J by 6 bases, with 14 bases between them. CDR1 MNHNS and CDR2 SASEGT come from the germline V gene. For the CDR3, the DNA is TGTGCCAGCAGTAGGACAGAGAACGTCGAGCAGTACTTC. Translation: CASSRTENVEQYF.

V gene TRBV4-2 combines with J gene TRBJ2-5, with D tentatively TRBD2 (5 bases). V lost 0 bases, J lost 11 bases, and 22 bases lay in between. This CDR3 has 16 amino acids. Germline V gene sequence: CDR1 LGHNA, CDR2 YNFKEQ. The CDR3 reads CASSQEALAVYNEQYF. The CDR3 nucleotides are TGTGCCAGCAGCCAAGAAGCCCTAGCTGTCTACAATGAGCAGTACTTC.

This clonotype came up a few times. J is TRBJ2-5 and V is TRBV4-2, with 8 bases that match TRBD2. The CDR3 extends over 15 amino acids. Trimming took 1 base from V and 2 from J; bases not matched to a gene: 3. Germline CDR1 and CDR2: LGHNA and YNFKEQ. This CDR3 reads CASSQATSGQETQYF. The CDR3 DNA follows: TGTGCCAGCAGCCAAGCTACTAGCGGACAAGAGACCCAGTACTTC.

In regard to this clonotype: A read error may be the cause here, since a much bigger clone is one base away. The V and J genes are TRBV28 and TRBJ1-2; D is undetermined. Trimming left V 3 bases short and J 4 bases short, with 6 bases between. Per germline, CDR1 MDHEN and CDR2 SYDVKM. The CDR3 extends over 12 amino acids. The CDR3 nucleotides are TGTGCCAGCAGTTTTGAGATCTATGGCTACACCTTC. It is translated as CASSFEIYGYTF.

This clonotype was seen only a few times. As DNA, the CDR3 is TGTGCCAGCTCATCGGAGTATGAGCAGTTCTTC. It codes for CASSSEYEQFF. The chain uses TRBV18 and TRBJ2-1; D gene uncertain. The V gene's germline CDR1 is KGHSH and CDR2 LQKENI. The CDR3 loop spans 11 amino acids. V dropped 5 bases and J dropped 8 bases, with 7 bases sitting between them.

The V gene is TRBV25-1, the J gene TRBJ1-1, with TRBD1 as a possible D gene (5 bases). The germline V gene has CDR1 MGHDK and CDR2 SYGVNS. V dropped 3 bases and J dropped 7 bases, with 12 bases sitting between them. The CDR3 runs to 13 residues. CDR3 bases: TGTGCCAGCAGTGAGTTGGGGGGTAGTGAAGCTTTCTTT. This gives the protein CASSELGGSEAFF.

The chain carries TRBV7-8 and TRBJ2-3; TRBD2 agrees at 9 bases. There are 17 residues in the CDR3. The V and J ends lost 3 bases and 0 bases, in that order; junction bases with no gene match: 7. From germline, CDR1 is SGHVS and CDR2 FQNEAQ. CDR3 nucleotide sequence: TGTGCCAGCAGCTTGAATAGCGGGAGCCCCAGCACAGATACGCAGTATTTT. Encoded protein: CASSLNSGSPSTDTQYF.

Regarding this clonotype: A much bigger clone sits one base away, suggesting this may be a read error. The chain joins TRBV5-1 to TRBJ2-4, with D unresolved. Per germline, CDR1 SGHRS and CDR2 YFSETQ. CDR3 length: 13 residues. Deletions cut 1 base from V and 1 base from J, with 3 bases between. As DNA, the CDR3 is TGCGCCAGCAGCTTGAAGGCCAAAAACATTCAGTACTTC. Translated: CASSLKAKNIQYF.

This chain connects TRBV28 to TRBJ1-2; TRBD1 is a possible D gene (5 bases). V dropped 5 bases and J dropped 6 bases, with 19 bases sitting between them. The CDR3 is 15 residues long. Germline V gene sequence: CDR1 MDHEN, CDR2 SYDVKM. The CDR3 coding sequence is TGTGCCAGCAGTCTGCACTCAATAGGGGCAAATGGCTACACCTTC. This translates into CASSLHSIGANGYTF.